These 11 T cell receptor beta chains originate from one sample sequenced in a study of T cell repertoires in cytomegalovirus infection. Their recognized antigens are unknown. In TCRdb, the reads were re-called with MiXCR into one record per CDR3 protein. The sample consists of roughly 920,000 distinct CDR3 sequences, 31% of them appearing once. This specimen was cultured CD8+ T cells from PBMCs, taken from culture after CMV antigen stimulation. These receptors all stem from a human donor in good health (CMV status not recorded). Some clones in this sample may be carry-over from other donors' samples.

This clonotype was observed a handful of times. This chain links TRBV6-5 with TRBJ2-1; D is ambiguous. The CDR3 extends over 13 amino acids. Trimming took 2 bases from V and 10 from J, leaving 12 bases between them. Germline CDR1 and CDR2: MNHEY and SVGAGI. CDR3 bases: TGTGCCAGCAGTTACGGCGTCCGAATCGAGCAGTTCTTC. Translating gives CASSYGVRIEQFF.

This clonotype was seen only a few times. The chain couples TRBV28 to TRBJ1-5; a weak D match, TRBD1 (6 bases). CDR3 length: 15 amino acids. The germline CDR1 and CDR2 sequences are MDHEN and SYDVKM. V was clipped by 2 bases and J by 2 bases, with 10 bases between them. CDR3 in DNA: TGTGCCAGCAGTTTAATGGGGGGCCGCAATCAGCCCCAGCATTTT. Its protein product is CASSLMGGRNQPQHF. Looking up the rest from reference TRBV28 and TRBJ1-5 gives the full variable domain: DVKVTQSSRYLVKRTGEKVFLECVQDMDHENMFWYRQDPGLGLRLIYFSYDVKMKEKGDIPEGYSVSREKKERFSLILESASTNQTSMYLCASSLMGGRNQPQHFGDGTRLSIL.

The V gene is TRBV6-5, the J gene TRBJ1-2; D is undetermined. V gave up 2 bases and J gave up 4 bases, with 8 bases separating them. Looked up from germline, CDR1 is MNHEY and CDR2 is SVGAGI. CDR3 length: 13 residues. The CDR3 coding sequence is TGTGCCAGCAGTTACGTTGGGTCCTATGGCTACACCTTC. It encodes CASSYVGSYGYTF.

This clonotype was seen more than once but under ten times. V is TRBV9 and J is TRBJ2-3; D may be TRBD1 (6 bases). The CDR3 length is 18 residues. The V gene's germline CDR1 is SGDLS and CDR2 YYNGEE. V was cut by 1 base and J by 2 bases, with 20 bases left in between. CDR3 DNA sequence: TGTGCCAGCAGCGTAAATAGGGCAGGGGAACGACCCACAGATACGCAGTATTTT. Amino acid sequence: CASSVNRAGERPTDTQYF.

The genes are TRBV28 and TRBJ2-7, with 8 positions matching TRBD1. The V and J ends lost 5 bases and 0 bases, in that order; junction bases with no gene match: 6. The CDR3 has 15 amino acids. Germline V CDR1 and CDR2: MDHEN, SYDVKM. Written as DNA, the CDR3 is TGTGCCAGCAGTCTAGACAGGGGAAGCTCCTACGAGCAGTACGTC. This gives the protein CASSLDRGSSYEQYV.

CDR3 protein: CASSYVLDRVYSPLHF. CDR3 DNA: TGTGCCAGCAGTTACGTGCTGGACAGGGTTTATTCACCCCTCCACTTT. The chain employs TRBV6-5 and TRBJ1-6, with TRBD1 matching 8 bases. Germline CDR1 is MNHEY and CDR2 is SVGAGI. The CDR3 is made up of 16 amino acids. The J segment lost 8 bases and the V segment lost 2 bases, leaving 8 bases of the junction unmatched.

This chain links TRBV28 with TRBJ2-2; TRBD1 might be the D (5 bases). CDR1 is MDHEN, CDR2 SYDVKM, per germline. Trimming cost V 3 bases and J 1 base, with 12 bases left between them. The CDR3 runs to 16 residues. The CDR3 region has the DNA TGTGCCAGCAGTTTTGTGGGGCTGTTGAACACCGGGGAGCTGTTTTTT. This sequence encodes CASSFVGLLNTGELFF.

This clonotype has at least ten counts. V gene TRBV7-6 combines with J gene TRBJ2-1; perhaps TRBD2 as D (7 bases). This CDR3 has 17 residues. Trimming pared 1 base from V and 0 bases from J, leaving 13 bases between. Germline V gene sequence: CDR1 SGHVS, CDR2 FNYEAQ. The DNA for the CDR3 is TGTGCCAGCAGCTTAGGAGGGAGGGGGAGCTCCTACAATGAGCAGTTCTTC. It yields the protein CASSLGGRGSSYNEQFF.

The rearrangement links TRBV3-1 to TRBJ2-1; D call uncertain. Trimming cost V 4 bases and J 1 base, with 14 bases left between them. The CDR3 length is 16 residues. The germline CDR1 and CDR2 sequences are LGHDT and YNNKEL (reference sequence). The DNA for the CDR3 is TGTGCCAGCAGCCCCCCTCGATACAGATCCTACAATGAGCAGTTCTTC. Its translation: CASSPPRYRSYNEQFF.

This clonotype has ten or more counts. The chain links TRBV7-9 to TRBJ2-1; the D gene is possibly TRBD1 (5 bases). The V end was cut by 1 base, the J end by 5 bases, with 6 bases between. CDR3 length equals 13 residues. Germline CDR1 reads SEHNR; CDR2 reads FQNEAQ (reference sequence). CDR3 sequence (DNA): TGTGCCAGCAGCTTAGGGGGCCACAATGAGCAGTTCTTC. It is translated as CASSLGGHNEQFF.

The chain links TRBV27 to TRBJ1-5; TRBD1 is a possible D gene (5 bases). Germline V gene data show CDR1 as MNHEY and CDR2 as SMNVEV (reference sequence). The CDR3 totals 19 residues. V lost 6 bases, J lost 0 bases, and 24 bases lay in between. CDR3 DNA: TGTGCCAGCAGCCCTTACGCGTTCGGGGCGGACTATAGCAATCAGCCCCAGCATTTT. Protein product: CASSPYAFGADYSNQPQHF.